The clone carrying this T cell receptor (beta chain) was detected once. Its target is not known. Sequencing of the DNA from cultured CD4+ T cells was carried out with the Oncomine TCR Beta short-read assay. TCRdb re-analysed the PCR reads in MiXCR, keeping a single row per CDR3 protein. The sample shows 15,000 to 20,000 distinct CDR3 sequences, approximately 59% of them seen only once. CDR3 length equals 17 residues. Germline CDR1 and CDR2: SGHTA and FQGNSA. The germline V and J ends were trimmed by 1 base and 1 base, with 16 bases remaining between them. This sample was included in a study of vaccination and CD4 T cells after COVID-19. Study details: Once diagnosed, patients had post-COVID samples drawn a median approximately 93 days later (range 35 to 161). Study conclusions and caveats: In convalescent patients, a median 86.3% of post-vaccine SARS-CoV-2-reactive clones appeared only after vaccination.

Treatment specified: roughly ten-day PBMC culture with coronavirus spike peptide pools or control peptides (ViraFEST assay). First, ViraFEST expanded antigen-specific T cells with peptide pools, and next it sequenced the TCRs. Dates of positive PCR ran from March to December 2020, before US Alpha, Beta and Delta variants. V gene TRBV7-2 combines with J gene TRBJ2-5; D gene ambiguous. The specimen was CD4+ T cells from blood, cultured in vitro, collected after SARS-CoV-2 vaccination. The sequence derives from a human donor who had recovered from COVID-19. Here the CDR3 reads CASSLVLASPAQETQYF. Written as DNA, the CDR3 is TGTGCCAGCAGCTTAGTGTTGGCCAGCCCAGCCCAAGAGACCCAGTACTTC.